Sequencing of this TCR beta chain was carried out in a study of blood T cell repertoires in COVID-19. Study context: The study drew acute and convalescent COVID-19 samples from the United States, Italy and Spain. T cells, B-cell-depleted T cells, or PBMCs supplied cDNA or gDNA.

Original handling: The authors estimated nucleated cell counts from reference gene primer amplification. Clones were read by immunoSEQ multiplex PCR, and TCRdb kept only the in-frame ones, dropping some. D and trimming were read from the DNA, whereas the V and J calls and clone size are those reported in that table. The data show more than 150,000 clones, roughly 79% seen once. The CDR3 loop spans 16 amino acids. Germline V gives CDR1 SGHDN, CDR2 FVKESK. Trimming removed 3 bases from V and 2 bases from J; junction bases left unmatched: 6. This clonotype was obtained from an elderly woman with COVID-19, enrolled during active disease. Sequenced sample: peripheral blood. The chain has TRBV14 and TRBJ2-5; 10 bases agree with TRBD1. The CDR3 sequence is CASSHLGQGEQETQYF. The DNA of the CDR3 is TGTGCCAGCAGCCACCTCGGACAGGGGGAGCAAGAGACCCAGTACTTC.